This T cell receptor beta chain was found in a study of T-cell reconstitution after alpha-beta-depleted transplantation in children. The length of the CDR3 is 15 residues. V lost 6 bases, J lost 7 bases, and 9 bases stayed unmatched. Germline V CDR1 and CDR2: SNHLY, FYNNEI. General observations from the study: One year post-transplant, T-cell counts and diversity were largely derived from T cells produced anew. About two months after transplant, alpha-beta T cells reportedly came from several hundred expanded graft clones. High day-60 TCRbeta diversity in some patients came from surviving recipient T cells and thymic progenitors.

Unique molecular identifiers tagged the TCRbeta library. TCRdb called the PCR reads again in MiXCR, with one record for every CDR3 protein. The sample comprises about 300,000 distinct CDR3 sequences, roughly 7.8% of which are singletons, and 9.1% rests with the top ten. This clonotype was detected a few times. Antigen: not known. The TCR sequence derives from a female patient aged 2-10 years who had a stem cell transplant for Fanconi anemia, so the T cells may come from the graft donor. The chain is built from TRBV2 and TRBJ2-2, with TRBD1 matching 9 bases. Sequencing used peripheral blood, obtained 360 days after TCRalphabeta/CD19-depleted stem cell transplant. The CDR3 DNA follows: TGTGCCAGCAGCGCAGTGGGACAGGGCGGCGGGGAGCTGTTTTTT. Amino acids: CASSAVGQGGGELFF.